The clone carrying this T cell receptor (beta chain) was observed a handful of times. No antigen is known for it. The data are from a study of blood T cells in healthy people across ages. General observations from the study: The recorded TCR beta diversity per million T cells decreased in a roughly linear manner with age.

Sample-barcoded 5' priming and a J-beta primer mix drove a second PCR of 7 to 11 cycles. Every sample gave at least 3 million paired-end reads containing CDR3. TCRdb analysed the 5' RACE reads with MiXCR anew, one entry per CDR3 protein. Here the sample spans 780,000 or so distinct CDR3 sequences, 20% to 30% being singletons. Germline V gives CDR1 MDHEN, CDR2 SYDVKM. There are 15 residues in the CDR3. The data also belong to a second study, concerning T cells of mothers and their children. That work adds: All extracted RNA went into cDNA synthesis, about 1.4 ug per 15 ul.

The sequenced material came from blood. The sequence was obtained from a boy under 18 in good health. V usage is TRBV28 and J usage is TRBJ2-5, with 7 bases that match TRBD1. The end of the DNA fits TRBJ2-7 better, so the J call may be wrong. As DNA, the CDR3 is TGTGCCAGCAGTTTGAGGGGGCTGAGCTCCTACGAGCAGTACTTC. Its translation is CASSLRGLSSYEQYF.